One and the same sample provided the 30 T cell receptor beta chains below, sequenced in a study of neoadjuvant anti-PD-1 for oral cavity cancer. Time point specified: after neoadjuvant nivolumab, at surgical resection. Clones were sequenced by immunoSEQ multiplex PCR, and TCRdb holds only the in-frame ones, with some missing. The table has some 14,000 clones, around 70% seen once. The source was PBMCs, collected after nivolumab (anti-PD-1) treatment. The receptors were sampled from a person aged 35-79 years with oral cavity squamous cell carcinoma.

This chain uses TRBV7-6 with TRBJ2-3, with 7 bases aligning to TRBD1. Unmatched junction bases numbered 4, after V lost 8 bases and J lost 2 bases. Germline CDR1 SGHVS, CDR2 FNYEAQ. The CDR3 extends over 13 amino acids. The CDR3 coding sequence is TGTGCCAGCGGGACAGTTTACACAGATACGCAGTATTTT. This sequence encodes CASGTVYTDTQYF.

V gene TRBV11-2 combines with J gene TRBJ2-1; D unresolved. CDR1 SGHAT and CDR2 FQNNGV come from the germline V gene. The V end lost 6 bases, the J end lost 2 bases, and 14 bases lay between the germline ends. This CDR3 has 15 residues. DNA of the CDR3: TGTGCCAGCAGGAGATCCCTTCCCCCCTACAATGAGCAGTTCTTC. As protein: CASRRSLPPYNEQFF.

This clone was seen a single time. The V gene is TRBV10-2, the J gene TRBJ1-3; D might be TRBD1 (6 bases). The CDR3 spans 15 residues. The V gene's germline CDR1 is WSHSY and CDR2 SAAADI. Trimming left V 3 bases short and J 4 bases short, with 13 bases between. The chain's CDR3 is CASSDHRDRGNTIYF. The DNA of the CDR3 is TGCGCCAGCAGTGACCACAGGGATAGAGGAAACACCATATATTTT.

The rearrangement joins TRBV4-1 to TRBJ2-4; D unresolved. Germline loops: CDR1 MGHRA, CDR2 YSYEKL. The CDR3 runs 17 residues. Trimming removed 1 base from V and 5 bases from J, with 18 bases in between. The CDR3 nucleotides are TGCGCCAGCAGCCAAGGAGAAGCGAGAGGCCCGGAAAACATTCAGTACTTC. It encodes CASSQGEARGPENIQYF.

This chain uses TRBV11-3 with TRBJ2-5; 10 positions match TRBD2. Trimming removed 4 bases from V and 4 bases from J; junction bases left unmatched: 9. The CDR3 has 16 amino acids. Germline loops: CDR1 SGHNT, CDR2 YENEEA. The CDR3 is CASSSETAGGRETQYF. The CDR3 nucleotides read TGTGCCAGCAGCTCAGAGACAGCGGGAGGGCGAGAGACCCAGTACTTC.

The genes are TRBV4-1 and TRBJ2-3; no definite D call. Germline V gene lookup returns CDR1 MGHRA and CDR2 YSYEKL. The CDR3 is 13 amino acids. Trimming removed 0 bases at V and 2 bases at J, with 3 bases between. The DNA of the CDR3 is TGCGCCAGCAGCCAAGACCCCACAGATACGCAGTATTTT. It encodes CASSQDPTDTQYF.

The gene calls are TRBV7-8 and TRBJ2-1, with 7 nucleotides matching TRBD1. The ends lost 5 bases at V and 4 bases at J; junction bases unmatched: 2. Looked up from germline, CDR1 is SGHVS and CDR2 is FQNEAQ. The CDR3 runs 13 residues. CDR3 residues: CASSQGEYNEQFF. The CDR3 DNA sequence: TGTGCCAGCAGCCAGGGGGAGTACAATGAGCAGTTCTTC.

This sequence joins TRBV6-5 and TRBJ2-1; no clear D gene. The CDR3 extends over 12 amino acids. Looked up from germline, CDR1 is MNHEY and CDR2 is SVGAGI. Trimming stripped 6 bases from V and 3 bases from J, with 6 bases between. CDR3 sequence reads: CASRTVYNEQFF. CDR3 nucleotides: TGTGCCAGCAGAACAGTCTACAATGAGCAGTTCTTC.

The chain combines TRBV29-1 with TRBJ2-5; a possible D gene is TRBD2 (6 bases). This CDR3 comprises 12 residues. V lost 7 bases, J lost 7 bases, and 16 bases lay in between. CDR1 is SQVTM, CDR2 ANQGSEA, per germline. In DNA, the CDR3 is TGCAGCGCCGACCCTCCAGCGGGGACCCAGTACTTC. This translates into CSADPPAGTQYF.

The chain recombines TRBV30 with TRBJ1-4; D unclear. The V end was cut by 3 bases, the J end by 8 bases, with 10 bases between. CDR1 is GTSNPN, CDR2 SVGIG, per germline (reference sequence). This CDR3 spans 12 amino acids. Written as DNA, the CDR3 is TGTGCCTGGAGCTCCCCGCGGGAAAAACTGTTTTTT. This encodes CAWSSPREKLFF.

This chain uses TRBV2 with TRBJ2-5; tentative D call: TRBD1 (6 bases). This CDR3 has 14 residues. Germline CDR1 is SNHLY and CDR2 is FYNNEI. V lost 5 bases and J lost 5, with 15 bases in between. Here the CDR3 DNA reads TGTGCCAGCAGTTTAACAGGGACCCTGGAGACCCAGTACTTC. It codes for CASSLTGTLETQYF. The complete variable domain, with remaining parts taken from reference TRBV2 and TRBJ2-5, reads EPEVTQTPSHQVTQMGQEVILRCVPISNHLYFYWYRQILGQKVEFLVSFYNNEISEKSEIFDDQFSVERPDGSNFTLKIRSTKLEDSAMYFCASSLTGTLETQYFGPGTRLLVL.

The J gene is TRBJ2-1, the V gene TRBV7-3; D gene unclear. The CDR3 is made up of 13 amino acids. Germline CDR1 is SGHTA and CDR2 is FQGTGA. V was shortened by 2 bases and J by 8 bases, with 10 bases between the two germline ends. The CDR3, as DNA: TGTGCCAGCAGCTTATTGACCCGCGATGAGCAGTTCTTC. The encoded protein is CASSLLTRDEQFF.

The chain couples TRBV2 to TRBJ1-1, with 7 bases matching TRBD1. CDR3 length: 18 amino acids. The V gene end was trimmed by 6 bases and the J gene end by 7 bases; junction bases not matched to a gene: 23. The V gene's germline CDR1 is SNHLY and CDR2 FYNNEI. The DNA of the CDR3 is TGTGCCAGCAGAGGACTTCCGCTAACAGGGGAGGTGGCCTATGAAGCTTTCTTT. Translated, it gives CASRGLPLTGEVAYEAFF.

The rearrangement joins TRBV4-1 to TRBJ1-2, with TRBD1 as a possible D gene (6 bases). V lost 1 base to trimming and J lost 4 bases, with 16 bases between them. There are 16 residues in the CDR3. Germline CDR1 is MGHRA and CDR2 is YSYEKL. Written as DNA, the CDR3 is TGCGCCAGCAGCCAAGGGGGGGCAGGGTGGACCTATGGCTACACCTTC. The encoded protein is CASSQGGAGWTYGYTF.

This clone was counted a few times. V is TRBV5-1 and J is TRBJ1-3, with D unclear. Per germline, CDR1 SGHRS and CDR2 YFSETQ. This CDR3 is built from 15 residues. V gave up 4 bases and J gave up 3 bases, with 14 bases separating them. CDR3 nucleotides: TGCGCCAGCAGCGCGGACGGTGATATTGGAAACACCATATATTTT. This encodes CASSADGDIGNTIYF.

This clone was detected a few times. The chain has TRBV28 and TRBJ2-7; D gene unclear. V was trimmed by 5 bases and J by 6 bases, leaving 20 bases between them. Germline V CDR1 and CDR2: MDHEN, SYDVKM. The CDR3 is 15 residues long. The CDR3: CASSLSTLVSGEQYF. In DNA, the CDR3 is TGTGCCAGCAGTCTCTCGACCCTGGTCAGTGGCGAGCAGTACTTC.

This clone was seen only a few times. V usage is TRBV6-5 and J usage is TRBJ1-1, with D hard to call. Trimming stripped 2 bases from V and 1 base from J, with 14 bases between. The CDR3 contains 16 residues. CDR1 MNHEY and CDR2 SVGAGI come from the germline V gene. The CDR3 loop is CASSYARHSPNTEAFF. CDR3 sequence (DNA): TGTGCCAGCAGTTACGCCAGGCATAGTCCGAACACTGAAGCTTTCTTT.

The chain recombines TRBV6-5 with TRBJ1-5; perhaps TRBD1 as D (6 bases). Germline V gene sequence: CDR1 MNHEY, CDR2 SVGAGI. The V end was cut by 6 bases, the J end by 11 bases, with 20 bases between. The CDR3 extends over 14 amino acids. CDR3 sequence: CASSPPGHVKAQHF. CDR3 sequence (DNA): TGTGCCAGCAGCCCGCCGGGACACGTTAAGGCCCAGCATTTT.

The chain employs TRBV6-5 and TRBJ2-2; TRBD1 matches 9 bases. CDR3 length equals 15 residues. V shed 6 bases and J 6 bases; nucleotides not matched to a gene: 8. Germline-derived CDR1 and CDR2 are MNHEY and SVGAGI. The CDR3 spells CASRTGTGSAGELFF. Written as DNA, the CDR3 is TGTGCCAGCAGGACCGGGACAGGGTCCGCCGGGGAGCTGTTTTTT.

The chain combines TRBV10-3 with TRBJ2-2, with D possibly matching TRBD2 (7 bases). This CDR3 is 16 amino acids long. Between the trimmed V and J ends, which lost 7 bases and 0 bases, there was a span of 15 bases. CDR1 is ENHRY, CDR2 SYGVKD, per germline. The CDR3 loop reads CAITGGGSTNTGELFF. The CDR3 coding sequence is TGTGCCATCACTGGGGGGGGCAGTACGAACACCGGGGAGCTGTTTTTT.

The chain carries TRBV28 and TRBJ2-7; TRBD1 is a possible D gene (5 bases). This CDR3 region has 16 residues. Germline V lookup: CDR1 MDHEN, CDR2 SYDVKM. V lost 2 bases, J lost 3 bases, and 17 bases lay in between. This CDR3 is CASSLTQQAGYYEQYF. In nucleotides, the CDR3 is TGTGCCAGCAGTTTAACCCAACAGGCAGGTTACTACGAGCAGTACTTC. The complete variable domain, with remaining parts taken from reference TRBV28 and TRBJ2-7, reads DVKVTQSSRYLVKRTGEKVFLECVQDMDHENMFWYRQDPGLGLRLIYFSYDVKMKEKGDIPEGYSVSREKKERFSLILESASTNQTSMYLCASSLTQQAGYYEQYFGPGTRLTVT.

This chain joins TRBV2 and TRBJ1-5; no clear D. The CDR3 totals 14 residues. V was trimmed by 6 bases and J by 4 bases, leaving 13 bases between them. Germline V gene lookup returns CDR1 SNHLY and CDR2 FYNNEI. The CDR3 protein is CASSLTDINQPQHF. The CDR3 DNA is TGTGCCAGCAGCTTAACGGATATTAATCAGCCCCAGCATTTT. The full variable domain, its missing parts supplied by reference TRBV2 and TRBJ1-5, is EPEVTQTPSHQVTQMGQEVILRCVPISNHLYFYWYRQILGQKVEFLVSFYNNEISEKSEIFDDQFSVERPDGSNFTLKIRSTKLEDSAMYFCASSLTDINQPQHFGDGTRLSIL.

J is TRBJ2-1 and V is TRBV6-5; D gene unclear. Trimming removed 6 bases from V and 8 bases from J, with 14 bases in between. This CDR3 region has 13 residues. Germline loops: CDR1 MNHEY, CDR2 SVGAGI. The CDR3 reads CASSNPSRHEQFF. CDR3 bases: TGTGCCAGCAGCAACCCCTCACGGCATGAGCAGTTCTTC.

The chain combines TRBV18 with TRBJ1-4; D is unclear. The CDR3 covers 12 residues. Per the germline V gene, CDR1 is KGHSH and CDR2 is LQKENI. Trimming cost V 9 bases and J 11 bases, with 16 bases left between them. The CDR3 DNA follows: TGTGCCAGTTCCCCCGATGACTTCAAACTGTTTTTT. The encoded protein is CASSPDDFKLFF.

This chain connects TRBV27 to TRBJ1-2; D perhaps matches TRBD1 (5 bases). This CDR3 has 14 amino acids. V shed 3 bases and J shed 4 bases, with 12 bases lying between them. Germline-derived CDR1 and CDR2 are MNHEY and SMNVEV (reference sequence). The CDR3 is CASSFQRGGYGYTF. CDR3 nucleotide sequence: TGTGCCAGCAGTTTCCAAAGGGGTGGCTATGGCTACACCTTC.

V and J are TRBV4-1 and TRBJ2-1; 9 bases are shared with TRBD2. J gave up 9 bases and V 6 bases, and 9 bases lay outside the gene matches. This CDR3 is 14 amino acids long. Germline assignment: CDR1 MGHRA and CDR2 YSYEKL. The CDR3 region has the DNA TGCGCCAGCAGAGGGCTAGCGGGAAGAAGTGAGCAGTTCTTC. The encoded protein is CASRGLAGRSEQFF.

V gene TRBV6-5 combines with J gene TRBJ1-2, with 8 bases aligning to TRBD1. V trimming: 0 bases; J trimming: 5 bases; junction bases outside the gene matches: 2. CDR3 length: 14 amino acids. Looked up from germline, CDR1 is MNHEY and CDR2 is SVGAGI. CDR3 bases: TGTGCCAGCAGTTACTCAGGACAGGGTTATGGCTACACCTTC. This encodes CASSYSGQGYGYTF.

The rearrangement joins TRBV6-1 to TRBJ2-5, with TRBD2 as a possible D gene (6 bases). From germline, CDR1 is MNHNS and CDR2 SASEGT. The V end was cut by 4 bases, the J end by 0 bases, with 12 bases between. The CDR3 covers 15 residues. The CDR3 coding sequence is TGTGCCAGCAGTGTGACTAGATCAAACCAAGAGACCCAGTACTTC. It specifies CASSVTRSNQETQYF.

This clone was picked up a small number of times. V gene TRBV28 combines with J gene TRBJ2-7; TRBD1 matches 9 bases. V gave up 6 bases and J gave up 0 bases; unmatched junction bases: 18. This CDR3 has 19 amino acids. The germline CDR1 and CDR2 sequences are MDHEN and SYDVKM. The CDR3 region has the DNA TGTGCCAGCAGCCCATTACCCGGGACAGGGTACGAAAGCTCCTACGAGCAGTACTTC. This translates into CASSPLPGTGYESSYEQYF. The whole variable domain, remainder taken from reference TRBV28 and TRBJ2-7, is DVKVTQSSRYLVKRTGEKVFLECVQDMDHENMFWYRQDPGLGLRLIYFSYDVKMKEKGDIPEGYSVSREKKERFSLILESASTNQTSMYLCASSPLPGTGYESSYEQYFGPGTRLTVT.

The chain carries TRBV19 and TRBJ2-7; weak D call: TRBD2 (5 bases). CDR3 length: 16 amino acids. CDR1 and CDR2 (germline): LNHDA, SQIVND (reference sequence). Trimming stripped 5 bases from V and 3 bases from J, with 20 bases between. Written as DNA, the CDR3 is TGTGCCAGTAGTCCTCCAGGCACTGCGGGTGGCTACGAGCAGTACTTC. The encoded protein is CASSPPGTAGGYEQYF.